Listed below are T cell receptor beta chains from one sample, sequenced in a study of blood T cell repertoires in COVID-19. The assay was immunoSEQ multiplex PCR, and TCRdb's table has in-frame clones only and misses some. Of about 130,000 clones listed, approximately 86% are singletons. The sample consisted of peripheral blood. The origin of the receptors is a woman in her 70s with COVID-19, enrolled during active disease. CDR3s include the opening cysteine and the closing phenylalanine or tryptophan. The order of the fields is CDR3 protein, J gene, V gene, clone size, D gene. The D gene is left open where the match is weak. Part of the rows lack a size; the others show once, few, many or a class for expanded clones.

CDR3 protein: CASSDYAGDRGYTF
J gene: TRBJ1-2
V gene: TRBV10-2
clone size: NA
D gene: TRBD1

CDR3 protein: CASSLVASGEETQYF
J gene: TRBJ2-5
V gene: TRBV7-2
clone size: NA
D gene: TRBD2

CDR3 protein: CASRDRQDYGPQHF
J gene: TRBJ1-5
V gene: TRBV6-5
clone size: NA
D gene: NA

CDR3 protein: CASSEYTGLYEKLFF
J gene: TRBJ1-4
V gene: TRBV25-1
clone size: NA
D gene: NA

CDR3 protein: CASSYSNRENTEAFF
J gene: TRBJ1-1
V gene: TRBV6-5
clone size: NA
D gene: NA

CDR3 protein: CASSPGTGGVNGYTF
J gene: TRBJ1-2
V gene: TRBV7-6
clone size: NA
D gene: TRBD1

CDR3 protein: CASSFRGGAGGNQPQHF
J gene: TRBJ1-5
V gene: TRBV27
clone size: NA
D gene: NA

CDR3 protein: CSVASRTGSFGYTF
J gene: TRBJ1-2
V gene: TRBV29-1
clone size: NA
D gene: NA

CDR3 protein: CASSLSGTGPHGELFF
J gene: TRBJ2-2
V gene: TRBV7-8
clone size: NA
D gene: TRBD1

CDR3 protein: CASSPGQGGKKDEQFF
J gene: TRBJ2-1
V gene: TRBV11-3
clone size: NA
D gene: TRBD1

CDR3 protein: CASSESLRVLEGARGIYF
J gene: TRBJ1-3
V gene: TRBV6-1
clone size: NA
D gene: TRBD1

CDR3 protein: CASSLGRLSTAYEQYF
J gene: TRBJ2-7
V gene: TRBV7-9
clone size: NA
D gene: NA

CDR3 protein: CASSPGPNRDEQYF
J gene: TRBJ2-7
V gene: TRBV11-2
clone size: NA
D gene: NA

CDR3 protein: CASSPRQGAQGETQYF
J gene: TRBJ2-5
V gene: TRBV19
clone size: NA
D gene: TRBD1

CDR3 protein: CASSSLANYGYTF
J gene: TRBJ1-2
V gene: TRBV7-8
clone size: once
D gene: NA

CDR3 protein: CASSQDKGRGLKGYTF
J gene: TRBJ1-2
V gene: TRBV3-1/TRBV3-2
clone size: NA
D gene: TRBD1

CDR3 protein: CASSLTKAGNTIYF
J gene: TRBJ1-3
V gene: TRBV28
clone size: NA
D gene: NA

CDR3 protein: CASSILPGQGMHEQFF
J gene: TRBJ2-1
V gene: TRBV19
clone size: NA
D gene: TRBD1

CDR3 protein: CASSGADTSNYGYTF
J gene: TRBJ1-2
V gene: TRBV5-1
clone size: NA
D gene: NA

CDR3 protein: CASSLRPGQYYGYTF
J gene: TRBJ1-2
V gene: TRBV7-2
clone size: NA
D gene: TRBD1

CDR3 protein: CASSPPGLAGGTDTQYF
J gene: TRBJ2-3
V gene: TRBV18
clone size: few
D gene: TRBD2

CDR3 protein: CASSLIGDTQPQHF
J gene: TRBJ1-5
V gene: TRBV5-8
clone size: once
D gene: NA

CDR3 protein: CASSPDRVLYNSPLHF
J gene: TRBJ1-6
V gene: TRBV5-4
clone size: NA
D gene: TRBD1

CDR3 protein: CASSVVQTGELFF
J gene: TRBJ2-2
V gene: TRBV9
clone size: large
D gene: NA

CDR3 protein: CASSGTGDAGEQYF
J gene: TRBJ2-7
V gene: TRBV25-1
clone size: NA
D gene: TRBD1

CDR3 protein: CASERSGETQYF
J gene: TRBJ2-5
V gene: TRBV7-9
clone size: once
D gene: NA

CDR3 protein: CATSREGRGDTGELFF
J gene: TRBJ2-2
V gene: TRBV15
clone size: NA
D gene: NA

CDR3 protein: CASSRQVNNEQFF
J gene: TRBJ2-1
V gene: TRBV5-4
clone size: NA
D gene: NA

CDR3 protein: CATSDSRTTSYEQYF
J gene: TRBJ2-7
V gene: TRBV24-1
clone size: NA
D gene: NA

CDR3 protein: CASSSGQGAGGYTF
J gene: TRBJ1-2
V gene: TRBV3-1/TRBV3-2
clone size: NA
D gene: TRBD1

CDR3 protein: CATSRVGQQSPLHF
J gene: TRBJ1-6
V gene: TRBV15
clone size: NA
D gene: TRBD1

CDR3 protein: CASSLVSNQPQHF
J gene: TRBJ1-5
V gene: TRBV18
clone size: NA
D gene: NA

CDR3 protein: CASSYQGPQEEQYF
J gene: TRBJ2-7
V gene: TRBV28
clone size: NA
D gene: NA

CDR3 protein: CASSFGGSPHEQYF
J gene: TRBJ2-7
V gene: TRBV5-6
clone size: NA
D gene: NA

CDR3 protein: CASRSGGYGYTF
J gene: TRBJ1-2
V gene: TRBV28
clone size: NA
D gene: NA

CDR3 protein: CASSQDIGQYYGYTF
J gene: TRBJ1-2
V gene: TRBV3-1/TRBV3-2
clone size: once
D gene: NA

CDR3 protein: CAISEFQEGNTIYF
J gene: TRBJ1-3
V gene: TRBV10-3
clone size: NA
D gene: NA

CDR3 protein: CASSIGTSGGGDTQYF
J gene: TRBJ2-3
V gene: TRBV5-1
clone size: NA
D gene: TRBD2

CDR3 protein: CASSPGLAGYEQYF
J gene: TRBJ2-7
V gene: TRBV3-1/TRBV3-2
clone size: NA
D gene: TRBD2